In its sample, the clone carrying this TCR beta chain was seen a few times. This sample stems from a study of blood T cell repertoires in COVID-19. Study as a whole: Specimens from acute and convalescent COVID-19 originated in the United States, Italy and Spain. The cDNA or gDNA used as material had been derived from T cells, B-cell-depleted T cells, or PBMCs.

In the original analysis: Amplification from reference gene primers served as the basis for estimated nucleated cell counts. Measured with immunoSEQ multiplex PCR; TCRdb has only the in-frame clones, and not every one. V, J and clone size are taken as reported in that table, and D and trimming were inferred from the DNA itself. The sample has fewer than 200,000 clones, approximately 74% seen once. The V gene's germline CDR1 is SEHNR and CDR2 FQNEAQ (reference sequence). This CDR3 has 15 residues. The germline V and J ends were trimmed by 1 base and 7 bases, with 13 bases remaining between them. The V call is TRBV7-9, the J call TRBJ2-2; maybe TRBD1 (6 bases). This sequence was found in a woman of 80 years or more with acute or convalescent COVID-19. Sample: peripheral blood. The CDR3 reads CASSLVLQGNGELFF. The CDR3 DNA reads as TGTGCCAGCAGCTTAGTTCTACAGGGAAACGGGGAGCTGTTTTTT.